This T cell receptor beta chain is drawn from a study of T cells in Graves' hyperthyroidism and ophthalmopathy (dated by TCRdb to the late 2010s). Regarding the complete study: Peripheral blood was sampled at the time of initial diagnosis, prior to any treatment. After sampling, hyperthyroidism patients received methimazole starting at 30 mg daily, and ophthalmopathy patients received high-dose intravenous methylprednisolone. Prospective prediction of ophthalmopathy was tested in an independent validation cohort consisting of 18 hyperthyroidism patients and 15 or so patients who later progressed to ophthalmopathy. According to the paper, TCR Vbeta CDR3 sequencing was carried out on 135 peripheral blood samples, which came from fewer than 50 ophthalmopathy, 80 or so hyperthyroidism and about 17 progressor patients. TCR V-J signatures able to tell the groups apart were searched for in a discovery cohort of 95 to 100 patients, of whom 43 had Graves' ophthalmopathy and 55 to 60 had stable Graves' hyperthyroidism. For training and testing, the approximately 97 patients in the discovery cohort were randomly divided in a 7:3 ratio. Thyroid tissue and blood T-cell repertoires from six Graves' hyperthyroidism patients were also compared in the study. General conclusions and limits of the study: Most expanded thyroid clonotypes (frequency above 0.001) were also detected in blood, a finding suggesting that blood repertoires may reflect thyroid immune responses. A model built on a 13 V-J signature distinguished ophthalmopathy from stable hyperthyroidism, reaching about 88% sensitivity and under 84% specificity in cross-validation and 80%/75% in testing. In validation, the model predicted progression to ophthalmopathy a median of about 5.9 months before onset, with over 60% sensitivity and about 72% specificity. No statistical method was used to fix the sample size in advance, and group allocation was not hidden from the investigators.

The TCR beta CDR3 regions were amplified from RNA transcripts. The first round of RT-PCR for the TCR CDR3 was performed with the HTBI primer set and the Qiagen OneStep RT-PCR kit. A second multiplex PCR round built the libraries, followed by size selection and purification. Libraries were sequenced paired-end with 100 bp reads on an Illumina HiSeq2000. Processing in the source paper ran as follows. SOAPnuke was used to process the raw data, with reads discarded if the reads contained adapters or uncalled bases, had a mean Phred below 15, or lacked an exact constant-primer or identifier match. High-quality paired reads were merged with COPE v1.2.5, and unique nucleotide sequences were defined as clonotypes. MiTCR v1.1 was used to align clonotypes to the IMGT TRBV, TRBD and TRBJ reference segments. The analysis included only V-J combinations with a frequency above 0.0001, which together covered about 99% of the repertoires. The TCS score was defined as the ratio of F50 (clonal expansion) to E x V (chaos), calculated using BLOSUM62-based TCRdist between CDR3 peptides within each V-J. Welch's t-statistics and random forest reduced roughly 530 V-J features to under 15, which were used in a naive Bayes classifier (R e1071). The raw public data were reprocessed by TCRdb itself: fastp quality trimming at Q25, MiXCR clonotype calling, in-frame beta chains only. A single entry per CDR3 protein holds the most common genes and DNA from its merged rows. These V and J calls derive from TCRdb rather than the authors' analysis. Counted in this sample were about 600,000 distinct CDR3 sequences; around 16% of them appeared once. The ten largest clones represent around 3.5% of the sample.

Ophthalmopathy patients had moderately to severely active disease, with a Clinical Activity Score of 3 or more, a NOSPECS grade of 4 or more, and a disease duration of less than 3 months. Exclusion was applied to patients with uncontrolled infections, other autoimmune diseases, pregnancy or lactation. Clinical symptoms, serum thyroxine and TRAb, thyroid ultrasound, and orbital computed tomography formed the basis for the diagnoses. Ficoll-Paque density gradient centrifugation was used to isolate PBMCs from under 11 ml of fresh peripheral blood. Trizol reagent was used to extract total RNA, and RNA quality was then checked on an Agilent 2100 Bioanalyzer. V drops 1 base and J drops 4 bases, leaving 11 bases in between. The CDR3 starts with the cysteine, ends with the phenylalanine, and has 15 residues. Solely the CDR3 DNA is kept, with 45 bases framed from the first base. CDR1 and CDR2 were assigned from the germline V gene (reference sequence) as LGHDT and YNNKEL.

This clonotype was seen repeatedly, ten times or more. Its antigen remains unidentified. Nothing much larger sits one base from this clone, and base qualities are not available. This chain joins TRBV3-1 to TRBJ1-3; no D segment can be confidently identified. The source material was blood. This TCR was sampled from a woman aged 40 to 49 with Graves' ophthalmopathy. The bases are TGTGCCAGCAGCCAAGGAGGAACAGTCGGAAACACCATATATTTT. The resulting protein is CASSQGGTVGNTIYF. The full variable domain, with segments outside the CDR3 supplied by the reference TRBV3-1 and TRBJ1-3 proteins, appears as DTAVSQTPKYLVTQMGNDKSIKCEQNLGHDTMYWYKQDSKKFLKIMFSYNNKELIINETVPNRFSPKSPDKAHLNLHINSLELGDSAVYFCASSQGGTVGNTIYFGEGSWLTVV.